One and the same sample provided the 9 T cell receptor beta chains below, sequenced in a study of early T cells in non-severe SARS-CoV-2 infection. One entry per CDR3 protein results from TCRdb running MiXCR on the 5' RACE reads. The sample shows tens of thousands of distinct CDR3 sequences, about 9.8% of them seen only once. The sequencing input was whole blood. All receptors come from an adult who was a healthcare worker with PCR-confirmed SARS-CoV-2 infection or an uninfected control (not recorded which).

This clonotype was recorded many times. The chain carries TRBV12-3 or TRBV12-4 and TRBJ1-1, with TRBD1 matching 7 bases. This CDR3 region has 14 residues. With 7 bases clipped from V and 2 bases from J, the junction kept 7 bases outside the gene matches. The CDR3 bases are TGTGCCAGCAAGCGACAGGGCATTAACACTGAAGCTTTCTTT. This translates into CASKRQGINTEAFF.

Many counts were recorded for this clonotype. The J gene is TRBJ2-3, the V gene TRBV9; the match to TRBD2 covers 9 bases. There are 16 residues in the CDR3. V gave up 3 bases and J gave up 2 bases; unmatched junction bases: 7. Germline assignment: CDR1 SGDLS and CDR2 YYNGEE. CDR3 DNA: TGTGCCAGCAGCGCCAGACTAGCGGAGACCACAGATACGCAGTATTTT. Protein product: CASSARLAETTDTQYF.

The table lists this clonotype with a few counts. The chain has TRBV28 and TRBJ2-7, with 10 bases aligning to TRBD2. The CDR3 has 16 amino acids. CDR1 is MDHEN and CDR2 is SYDVKM in the germline V gene. The V segment lost 6 bases and the J segment 2 bases; nucleotides outside the gene matches: 10. The CDR3 loop reads CASRRATSGSTYEQYF. The CDR3 nucleotides read TGTGCCAGCAGGAGGGCGACTAGCGGGTCTACCTACGAGCAGTACTTC.

This clonotype has a handful of counts. The V call is TRBV29-1, the J call TRBJ1-1; the D is unclear. V lost 5 bases and J lost 7, with 8 bases in between. Germline lookup yields CDR1 SQVTM and CDR2 ANQGSEA. The CDR3 runs to 10 residues. CDR3 loop: CSVLDGEAFF. In DNA form, the CDR3 reads TGCAGCGTTTTGGACGGTGAAGCTTTCTTT.

The chain recombines TRBV7-3 with TRBJ1-5; a weak D match, TRBD1 (6 bases). In germline, CDR1 is SGHTA, CDR2 FQGTGA. V lost 5 bases to trimming and J lost 3 bases, with 11 bases between them. The CDR3 runs 14 residues. The CDR3 is CASSTHRDNQPQHF. The CDR3 coding sequence is TGTGCCAGCAGCACACACAGGGACAATCAGCCCCAGCATTTT.

This clonotype occurred a few times. The gene calls are TRBV7-2 and TRBJ2-1; D remains unclear. Trimming removed 4 bases at V and 6 bases at J, with 13 bases between. Germline assignment: CDR1 SGHTA and CDR2 FQGNSA. CDR3 size: 14 residues. As DNA, the CDR3 is TGTGCCAGCAGCTACGAACAACCCTTCAATGAGCAGTTCTTC. Amino acid sequence: CASSYEQPFNEQFF.

This clonotype was seen at least ten times. The CDR3 sequence: CASRPGPRNGRTQYF. CDR3 nucleotides: TGTGCCAGCAGGCCGGGACCGAGGAACGGGAGGACCCAGTACTTC. The chain uses TRBV28 and TRBJ2-5; D is possibly TRBD2 (6 bases). The germline V gene encodes CDR1 MDHEN and CDR2 SYDVKM. Trimming left V 6 bases short and J 7 bases short, with 21 bases between. The CDR3 is 15 amino acids.

This clonotype was seen at least ten times. This chain connects TRBV6-1 to TRBJ2-7; D is unclear. The CDR3 loop spans 13 amino acids. Germline values: CDR1 MNHNS, CDR2 SASEGT. Trimming cost V 3 bases and J 1 base, with 7 bases left between them. CDR3 sequence (DNA): TGTGCCAGCAGTGATACCATTTCCTACGAGCAGTACTTC. Encoded protein: CASSDTISYEQYF.

This clonotype was counted ten times or more. The V gene is TRBV27, the J gene TRBJ1-3; no firm D call. The V end lost 8 bases, the J end lost 4 bases, and 15 bases lay between the germline ends. The CDR3 loop spans 14 amino acids. CDR1 is MNHEY and CDR2 is SMNVEV in the germline V gene (reference sequence). Here the CDR3 reads CASGFGGPGNTIYF. The CDR3 bases are TGTGCCAGCGGGTTTGGAGGGCCCGGAAACACCATATATTTT.